These T cell receptor beta chains were read from a single sample in a study of blood T cell repertoires in COVID-19. Method: immunoSEQ multiplex PCR; TCRdb's copy keeps in-frame clones and lacks some. Found here are approximately 400,000 clones, about nine tenths of them singletons; the top ten hold around 0.94%. Sequencing was performed on PBMCs or T cells enriched from blood (not recorded which). All receptors come from a woman between 35 and 50 years old who had been exposed to COVID-19. The CDR3 runs from the conserved cysteine through the conserved F or W. Each record gives: V gene, clone size, D gene, CDR3 protein. A D gene is named only where the DNA matches it firmly. Only some rows state a clone size, as once, few, many or a class for expanded clones.

>TRBV6-2/TRBV6-3|NA|TRBD2
CASSPGLAGGPSF
>TRBV19|NA|NA
CASSIGGSYEQYF
>TRBV7-9|NA|TRBD2
CASSHISGGAGNIQYF
>TRBV21-1|NA|NA
CASSKEYRPQSRPSTDTQYF
>TRBV3-1/TRBV3-2|NA|NA
CASALGLVTYEQYF
>TRBV18|NA|NA
CASSPLSGHEQFF
>TRBV18|NA|NA
CASSPPVRTRDTEAFF
>TRBV5-1|few|NA
CASSLGSGSYEQYF
>TRBV4-3|NA|NA
CASSQGQAGYTF
>TRBV10-1|once|NA
CASSESQNYGYTF
>TRBV2|NA|NA
CASSDPPRNQPQHF
>TRBV4-3|few|NA
CASSQHSGDNEKLFF
>TRBV5-3|NA|NA
CARSFWALSEQYF
>TRBV20-1|NA|NA
CSASNPRSSYEQYF
>TRBV7-8|few|NA
CASSSQTGQIFSYEQYF
>TRBV9|few|NA
CASSVMLPRARPGSNQPQHF
>TRBV7-2|NA|NA
CASSLLEWAVDGYTF
>TRBV2|NA|TRBD1
CASRTGTNEQFF
>TRBV19|NA|NA
CASSVGMNTEAFF
>TRBV4-3|NA|NA
CASSQDPYFYGYTF
>TRBV9|NA|TRBD1
CASSVGSFGTENEKLFF
>TRBV18|NA|NA
CASSSSYEQYF
>TRBV7-2|NA|NA
CATQPPGSNQPQHF
>TRBV7-8|NA|NA
CASSFGGTYEQYF
>TRBV12-5|NA|TRBD1
CASGLVNRGREGYTF
>TRBV5-1|few|TRBD1
CASSRTGGTDTQYF
>TRBV3-1/TRBV3-2|NA|TRBD1
CASSRQGAIKETQYF